The clone carrying this T cell receptor (beta chain) has more than one count but fewer than ten. Additional DNA sequences in this sample encode the identical CDR3. Per the germline V gene, CDR1 is GTSNPN and CDR2 is SVGIG (reference sequence). This CDR3 is built from 11 residues. The ends were cut back, 2 bases at V and 3 bases at J, with 5 bases in the middle. This sample stems from a study of memory CD4+ T cells and cytomegalovirus serostatus. The sort gate was single viable CD3+CD4+CD8-CD45RO+ cells for memory CD4+ T cells. Generated by immunoSEQ multiplex PCR, the TCRdb table keeps only in-frame clones and is missing some. The sample holds around 54,000 clones, about 73% seen once.

The sequencing input was memory CD4+ T cells from blood. This TCR derives from an adult in good health and CMV-seropositive. This sequence joins TRBV30 and TRBJ2-7; D remains unclear. The CDR3 nucleotides read TGTGCCTGGAGTACTAACTACGAGCAGTACTTC. It specifies CAWSTNYEQYF. Full variable domain (remainder filled in from reference TRBV30 and TRBJ2-7): SQTIHQWPATLVQPVGSPLSLECTVEGTSNPNLYWYRQAAGRGLQLLFYSVGIGQISSEVPQNLSASRPQDRQFILSSKKLLLSDSGFYLCAWSTNYEQYFGPGTRLTVT.